Listed below are T cell receptor beta chains from one sample, sequenced in a study of tumor-infiltrating lymphocytes in primary liver carcinoma. Each CDR3 protein gets one entry after TCRdb re-called the multiplex PCR reads with MiXCR. The sample has approximately 330,000 distinct CDR3 sequences; almost 65% are singletons. Input material: peripheral blood. The source is a man aged 40-49 years with primary liver carcinoma and hepatitis B virus infection. The CDR3 runs from the conserved cysteine through the conserved F or W. The order of the fields is J gene, clone size, V gene, D gene, CDR3 protein, CDR3 DNA. D genes are given only for firm matches. Clone size appears in some rows only: once, few, many, or a class for an expanded clone.

>TRBJ2-1|NA|TRBV11-2|NA
CVSSLGKAAYNEQFF
TGTGTCAGCAGTTTGGGCAAAGCGGCGTACAATGAGCAGTTCTTC
>TRBJ2-3|NA|TRBV11-2|TRBD2
CASSSSVLAGVDTQYF
TGTGCCAGCAGCTCTTCCGTACTAGCGGGAGTAGATACGCAGTATTTT
>TRBJ2-7|many|TRBV11-2|NA
CASSFGGDISYEQYF
TGTGCCAGCAGCTTTGGGGGGGACATCTCCTACGAGCAGTACTTC
>TRBJ2-7|NA|TRBV11-2|NA
CASSLEVVDYEQYF
TGTGCCAGCAGCTTAGAAGTGGTCGACTACGAGCAGTACTTC
>TRBJ1-6|NA|TRBV28|NA
CASSLVQADSPLHF
TGTGCCAGCAGTTTGGTCCAGGCAGATTCACCCCTCCACTTT
>TRBJ2-3|few|TRBV6-2/TRBV6-3|NA
CASSYPSDTQYF
TGTGCCAGCAGTTACCCCTCAGATACGCAGTATTTT
>TRBJ2-7|NA|TRBV11-2|NA
CVSSLAREGEQYF
TGTGTCAGCAGCTTAGCACGCGAGGGGGAGCAGTACTTC
>TRBJ1-2|few|TRBV28|NA
CASEGIPNYGYTF
TGTGCCAGCGAAGGGATCCCTAACTATGGCTACACCTTC
>TRBJ2-3|NA|TRBV12-3/TRBV12-4|NA
CASSGDSRVVDTQYF
TGTGCCAGCAGTGGAGACAGCCGTGTTGTGGATACGCAGTATTTT
>TRBJ2-4|few|TRBV6-1|NA
CASSDGTPRGIQYF
TGTGCCAGCAGTGACGGGACTCCTCGGGGCATTCAGTACTTC
>TRBJ1-1|NA|TRBV4-3|NA
CASSRVTEAFF
TGCGCCAGCAGCCGAGTAACCGAAGCTTTCTTT
>TRBJ1-3|many|TRBV10-3|NA
CAISGQGNTIYF
TGTGCCATCAGTGGTCAGGGAAACACCATATATTTT
>TRBJ1-6|NA|TRBV6-5|NA
CANWQGFYNSPFHF
TGTGCCAACTGGCAGGGTTTCTATAATTCACCCTTCCACTTT
>TRBJ1-1|NA|TRBV6-5|NA
CVSRSPQNTEPFF
TGTGTCAGCAGGTCGCCGCAGAACACTGAACCTTTCTTT
>TRBJ2-5|few|TRBV5-6|NA
CASSLAAGRETQYF
TGTGCCAGCAGCTTGGCGGCAGGGAGAGAGACCCAGTACTTC
>TRBJ1-1|many|TRBV6-1|TRBD1
CASSPKTGGSTEAFF
TGTGCCAGCAGTCCTAAGACAGGGGGAAGCACTGAAGCTTTCTTT
>TRBJ2-7|NA|TRBV11-2|NA
CASSPNLAEDSEQYF
TGTGCCAGCAGCCCAAACTTAGCGGAGGACTCCGAGCAGTACTTC
>TRBJ1-5|NA|TRBV6-2/TRBV6-3|NA
CASSPGDNQHQHF
TGTGCGAGCAGCCCGGGGGACAATCAGCACCAGCATTTT
>TRBJ2-2|NA|TRBV4-1|TRBD1
CASSLEGTGNTGELFF
TGCGCCAGCAGCCTGGAAGGGACAGGGAACACAGGGGAGCTGTTTTTT
>TRBJ2-1|NA|TRBV12-3/TRBV12-4|NA
CASREGGRTNNEQFF
TGTGCCAGCAGAGAGGGTGGCAGGACCAACAATGAGCAGTTCTTC
>TRBJ2-2|NA|TRBV12-5|NA
CASGPTSGELFF
TGTGCTAGTGGACCTACGTCCGGGGAGCTGTTTTTT
>TRBJ1-5|NA|TRBV21-1|NA
CASSKARTGPNQSQHF
TGTGCCAGCAGCAAAGCCCGGACAGGGCCTAATCAGTCCCAGCATTTT
>TRBJ2-2|NA|TRBV6-5|NA
CASTPRRTGELFF
TGTGCCAGCACCCCCAGGAGAACCGGGGAGCTGTTTTTT
>TRBJ2-3|NA|TRBV7-2|TRBD2
CASTILAGVGTDTQYF
TGTGCCAGCACCATACTAGCGGGAGTTGGCACAGATACGCAGTATTTT
>TRBJ2-3|NA|TRBV14|NA
CACSQDRGVNIRGTDTQYF
TGTGCCTGCAGCCAAGATCGTGGCGTTAATATTAGAGGCACAGATACGCAGTATTTT
>TRBJ2-1|many|TRBV14|TRBD2
CASSQDSTSWNEQFF
TGTGCCAGCAGCCAAGATTCGACTAGCTGGAATGAGCAGTTCTTC
>TRBJ2-3|NA|TRBV6-5|TRBD2
CASSSGLAGGHDTQYF
TGTGCCAGCAGTTCCGGACTAGCGGGAGGTCACGATACGCAGTATTTT
>TRBJ2-7|NA|TRBV5-6|TRBD2
CASSLTASGRAGYEQYF
TGTGCCAGCAGCTTGACGGCTAGCGGGAGGGCCGGGTACGAGCAGTACTTC
>TRBJ2-5|many|TRBV29-1|NA
CSVSLPEGWETQYF
TGCAGCGTTTCTCTCCCAGAGGGGTGGGAGACCCAGTACTTC
>TRBJ1-6|NA|TRBV6-5|NA
CASRSSYNSPLHF
TGTGCCAGTAGGAGCTCCTATAATTCACCCCTCCACTTT
>TRBJ2-7|NA|TRBV11-2|TRBD2
CASGLTSGTLSYEQHF
TGTGCCAGCGGCTTAACTAGCGGGACCCTCTCCTACGAGCAGCACTTC
>TRBJ2-3|NA|TRBV12-3/TRBV12-4|NA
CASSFVRAPEDMQYF
TGTGCCAGCAGTTTTGTGAGGGCCCCGGAGGATATGCAGTATTTT
>TRBJ1-4|NA|TRBV6-1|NA
CASSDPLRAINEKLFF
TGTGCCAGCAGTGATCCTTTGAGGGCAATTAATGAAAAACTGTTTTTT
>TRBJ2-7|many|TRBV4-1|TRBD1
CASSQEGQETYEQYF
TGCGCCAGCAGCCAAGAAGGACAGGAGACCTACGAGCAGTACTTC
>TRBJ2-7|many|TRBV11-2|NA
CASSLESFHEQYF
TGTGCCAGCAGCTTAGAAAGCTTCCACGAGCAGTACTTC
>TRBJ1-2|NA|TRBV5-5|NA
CASSFLTEINYVYTF
TGTGCCAGCAGCTTTCTGACAGAAATTAACTATGTCTACACCTTC
>TRBJ2-7|NA|TRBV6-5|NA
CAITEGPGYEQYF
TGTGCCATCACCGAAGGGCCTGGTTACGAGCAGTACTTC
>TRBJ1-1|NA|TRBV5-1|NA
CASSLEGQNTEAFF
TGCGCCAGCAGCTTGGAGGGACAGAACACTGAAGCTTTCTTT
>TRBJ1-2|NA|TRBV6-5|NA
CASRSSDKLYGYTF
TGTGCCAGCAGATCTTCGGACAAGCTCTATGGCTACACCTTC
>TRBJ2-1|many|TRBV6-5|TRBD2
CASWLAGSNEQFF
TGTGCCAGCTGGTTAGCGGGCAGCAATGAGCAGTTCTTC
>TRBJ1-3|NA|TRBV11-2|NA
CAISPQTSVRVNTIYF
TGTGCCATCAGCCCCCAGACAAGTGTAAGAGTGAACACCATATATTTT
>TRBJ2-7|NA|TRBV4-3|TRBD1
CASSHRDSGRYEQYF
TGCGCCAGCAGTCATCGGGACAGTGGTCGCTACGAGCAGTACTTC
>TRBJ2-2|NA|TRBV7-9|NA
CASSQGQGQNTGELFF
TGTGCCAGCAGCCAGGGCCAAGGACAGAACACCGGGGAGCTGTTTTTT
>TRBJ1-2|NA|TRBV6-5|NA
CASSYDSKRVFYGYTF
TGTGCCAGCAGTTACGACTCGAAGCGGGTCTTCTATGGCTACACCTTC
>TRBJ2-7|NA|TRBV11-1|NA
CASCLGLSSYEQYF
TGTGCCAGTTGCTTAGGGCTATCGAGCTACGAGCAGTACTTC
>TRBJ1-6|NA|TRBV4-3|NA
CASSPALFSSPPHF
TGCGCCAGCAGCCCGGCCCTATTCTCTTCACCCCCCCACTTT
>TRBJ2-1|many|TRBV4-3|NA
CASSQESRGDYNEQFF
TGCGCCAGCAGCCAAGAAAGCCGCGGGGATTACAATGAGCAGTTCTTC
>TRBJ2-1|NA|TRBV11-2|NA
CASSLGTYNELFF
TGTGCTAGCAGCTTAGGTACTTACAATGAGCTGTTCTTC
>TRBJ1-1|many|TRBV12-3/TRBV12-4|TRBD1
CASSLTGGGTEAFF
TGTGCCAGCAGTTTAACAGGGGGGGGAACTGAAGCTTTCTTT
>TRBJ1-5|NA|TRBV14|NA
CASSQNGGQHF
TGTGCCAGCAGCCAAAACGGGGGACAGCATTTT
>TRBJ2-7|NA|TRBV6-2/TRBV6-3|NA
CDSRGTSSSYGQYF
TGTGACAGCAGAGGGACTTCCAGCTCCTACGGGCAGTACTTC
>TRBJ2-7|NA|TRBV6-1|NA
CTSSDGRYEQYF
TGTACCAGTTCCGACGGACGATACGAGCAGTACTTC
>TRBJ2-3|many|TRBV11-2|NA
CASRGLTSTDTQYF
TGTGCCAGCAGGGGCCTCACTAGCACAGATACGCAGTATTTT
>TRBJ2-1|NA|TRBV5-1|TRBD1
CASSEPGGEQFF
TGCGCCAGCAGCGAGCCAGGGGGTGAGCAGTTCTTC
>TRBJ1-1|many|TRBV10-3|TRBD1
CAISGTGGERNTEAFF
TGTGCCATCAGCGGGACAGGGGGTGAACGAAATACTGAAGCTTTCTTT